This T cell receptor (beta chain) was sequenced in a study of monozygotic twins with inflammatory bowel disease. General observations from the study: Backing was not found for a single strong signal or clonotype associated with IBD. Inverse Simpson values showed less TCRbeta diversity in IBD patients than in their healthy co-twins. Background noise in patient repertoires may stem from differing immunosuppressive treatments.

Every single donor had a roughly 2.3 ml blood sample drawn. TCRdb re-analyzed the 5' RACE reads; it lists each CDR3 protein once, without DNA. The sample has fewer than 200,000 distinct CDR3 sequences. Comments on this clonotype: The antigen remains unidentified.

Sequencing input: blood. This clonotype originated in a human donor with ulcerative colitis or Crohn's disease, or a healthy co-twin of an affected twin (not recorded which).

CDR3 amino acids: CASSLVTSGVNEQYF. The V call is TRBV5-1, the J call TRBJ2-7; TCRdb selects TRBD2, and the lack of DNA leaves this call unchecked. The CDR3 has 15 amino acids. Germline values: CDR1 SGHRS, CDR2 YFSETQ.